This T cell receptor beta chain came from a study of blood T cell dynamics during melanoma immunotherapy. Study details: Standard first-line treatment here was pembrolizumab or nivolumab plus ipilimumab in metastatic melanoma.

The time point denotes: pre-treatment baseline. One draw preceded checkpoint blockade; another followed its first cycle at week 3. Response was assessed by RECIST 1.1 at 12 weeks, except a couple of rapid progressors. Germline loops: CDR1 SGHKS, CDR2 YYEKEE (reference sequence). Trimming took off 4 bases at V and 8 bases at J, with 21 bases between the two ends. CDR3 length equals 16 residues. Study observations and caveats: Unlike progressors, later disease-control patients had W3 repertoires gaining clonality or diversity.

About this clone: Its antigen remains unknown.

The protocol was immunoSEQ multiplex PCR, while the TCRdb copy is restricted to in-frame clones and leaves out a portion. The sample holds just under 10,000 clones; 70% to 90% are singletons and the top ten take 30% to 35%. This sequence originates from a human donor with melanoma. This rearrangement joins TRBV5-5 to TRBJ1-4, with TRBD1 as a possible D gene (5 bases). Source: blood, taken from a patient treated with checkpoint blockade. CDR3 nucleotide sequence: TGTGCCAGCAGCCCGGCGGGGGGGACCGGAGGGGAAAAACTGTTTTTT. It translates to CASSPAGGTGGEKLFF.